This TCR beta chain was recorded in a study of spatial heterogeneity in lung cancer. Study overall: Compared with alpha-chain sequences, beta-chain sequences were consistently detected in greater numbers. Study results and limitations: Mutation counts in tumors were tracked by counts of expanded intratumoral alpha and beta TCRs.

Time point specified: sample taken at primary tumor resection. The study sequenced unsorted whole RNA from tumor, nontumor lung or frozen PBMC. This clonotype came up many times. Its antigen is currently unknown. The CDR3 has 16 amino acids. V shed 4 bases and J shed 11 bases, with 24 bases lying between them. Germline lookup yields CDR1 SGHTA and CDR2 FQGNSA. TCRdb re-derived calls from the 5' RACE reads in MiXCR, one entry per CDR3 protein. The sample yields 9,000 to 10,000 distinct CDR3 sequences, around 3% seen once. The TCR sequence derives from a male donor with early-stage non-small cell lung cancer. The V and J genes are TRBV7-2 and TRBJ1-5; D might be TRBD1 (5 bases). This specimen was lung tumor tissue, taken at surgery. The CDR3 nucleotides read TGTGCCAGCAGCTGGACCGGGACCTCCTTTAGTTCGGCCCAGCATTTT. Translated, it gives CASSWTGTSFSSAQHF.